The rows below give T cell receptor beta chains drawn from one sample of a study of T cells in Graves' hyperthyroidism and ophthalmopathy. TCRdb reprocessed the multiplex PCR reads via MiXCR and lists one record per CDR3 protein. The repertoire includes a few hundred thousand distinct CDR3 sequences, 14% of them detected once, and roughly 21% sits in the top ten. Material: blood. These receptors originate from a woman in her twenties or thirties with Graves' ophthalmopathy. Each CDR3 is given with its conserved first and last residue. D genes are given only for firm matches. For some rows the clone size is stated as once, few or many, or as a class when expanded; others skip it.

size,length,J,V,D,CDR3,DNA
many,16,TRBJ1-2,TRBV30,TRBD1,CAWAETGTEINYGYTF,TGTGCCTGGGCGGAAACCGGGACAGAGATAAACTATGGCTACACCTTC
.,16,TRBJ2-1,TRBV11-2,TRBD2,CASSLSWTSDSHEQFF,TGTGCCAGCAGCTTATCTTGGACTAGCGATAGCCATGAGCAGTTCTTC
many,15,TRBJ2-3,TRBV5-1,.,CASSFPQRDTDTQYF,TGCGCCAGCAGCTTCCCCCAGAGGGATACAGATACGCAGTATTTT
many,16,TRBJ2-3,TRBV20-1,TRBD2,CSARASGTSDIDTQYF,TGCAGTGCTAGAGCCTCCGGGACTAGCGATATTGATACGCAGTATTTT
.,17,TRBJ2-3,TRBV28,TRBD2,CASSLAGGWGVSDTQYF,TGTGCCAGCAGTTTGGCGGGGGGGTGGGGGGTATCAGATACGCAGTATTTT
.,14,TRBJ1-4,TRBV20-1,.,CSARDRGLSEKLFF,TGCAGTGCTAGAGATCGCGGGTTATCGGAAAAACTGTTTTTT
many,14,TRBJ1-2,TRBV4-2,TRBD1,CASSPDRINYGYTF,TGTGCCAGCAGCCCGGACAGGATCAACTATGGCTACACCTTC
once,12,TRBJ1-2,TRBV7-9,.,CASSSPSDGYTF,TGTGCCAGCAGCTCCCCGAGTGATGGCTACACCTTC
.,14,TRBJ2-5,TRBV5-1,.,CASSPGTPRETQYF,TGCGCCAGCAGCCCAGGGACTCCTCGGGAGACCCAGTACTTC
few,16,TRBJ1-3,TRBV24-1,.,CATSDLLGGEKNTIYF,TGTGCCACCAGTGATTTGCTGGGCGGTGAAAAAAACACCATATATTTT
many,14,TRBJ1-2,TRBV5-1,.,CASSTTLGSDGYTF,TGCGCCAGCAGCACCACTCTAGGTTCAGATGGCTACACCTTC
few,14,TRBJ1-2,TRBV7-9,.,CATGGEGRYYGYTF,TGTGCCACCGGAGGAGAGGGGAGGTACTATGGCTACACCTTC
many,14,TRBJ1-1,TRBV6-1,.,CASSSLGRNTEAFF,TGTGCCAGCAGTTCGCTGGGTAGGAACACTGAAGCTTTCTTT
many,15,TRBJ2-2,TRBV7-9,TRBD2,CASSPGGTNTGELFF,TGTGCCAGCAGCCCCGGGGGGACGAACACCGGGGAGCTGTTTTTT
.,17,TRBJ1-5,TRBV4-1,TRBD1,CASSQDRGPYSNQPQHF,TGCGCCAGCAGCCAGGACAGGGGACCCTATAGCAATCAGCCCCAGCATTTT
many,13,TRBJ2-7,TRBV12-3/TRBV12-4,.,CASSFEGLYEQYF,TGTGCCAGCAGTTTCGAGGGGCTATACGAGCAGTACTTC
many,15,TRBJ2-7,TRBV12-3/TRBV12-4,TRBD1,CASSHSTGVAYEQYF,TGTGCCAGCAGCCACTCTACAGGGGTCGCCTACGAGCAGTACTTC
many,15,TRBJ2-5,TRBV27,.,CASSYTGLLTETQYF,TGTGCCAGCAGTTACACGGGACTCCTGACGGAGACCCAGTACTTC
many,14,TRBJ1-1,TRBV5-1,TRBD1,CASSRQGANTEAFF,TGCGCCAGCAGCAGACAGGGGGCGAACACTGAAGCTTTCTTT
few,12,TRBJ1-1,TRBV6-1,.,CASPSGRTEAFF,TGTGCCAGCCCGTCGGGGCGGACTGAAGCTTTCTTT
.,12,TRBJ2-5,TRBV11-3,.,CASSSRFEGPNF,TGTGCCAGCAGCTCCCGCTTCGAGGGCCCCAACTTC
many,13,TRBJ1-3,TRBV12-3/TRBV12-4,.,CATGTGAGNTIYF,TGTGCCACCGGGACGGGTGCGGGAAACACCATATATTTT
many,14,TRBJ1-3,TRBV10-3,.,CAISARSSGNTIYF,TGTGCCATCAGTGCAAGGAGCTCTGGAAACACCATATATTTT
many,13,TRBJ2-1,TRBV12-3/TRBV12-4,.,CASSFLSYNEQFF,TGTGCCAGCAGTTTCTTGAGCTACAATGAGCAGTTCTTC
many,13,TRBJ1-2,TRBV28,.,CASSQGPERGYTF,TGTGCCAGTTCACAGGGCCCCGAGAGGGGCTACACCTTC
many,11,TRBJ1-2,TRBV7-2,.,CASSQAYGYTF,TGTGCCAGCAGCCAAGCCTATGGCTACACCTTC
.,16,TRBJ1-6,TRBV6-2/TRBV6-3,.,CASSDGTATYNSPLHF,TGTGCCAGCAGTGACGGGACCGCGACCTATAATTCACCCCTCCACTTT
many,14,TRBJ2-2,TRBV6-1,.,CASSELAGTGELFF,TGTGCCAGCAGTGAACTTGCGGGCACCGGGGAGCTGTTTTTT
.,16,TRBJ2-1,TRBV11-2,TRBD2,CASSKEGLAGNTEQFF,TGTGCCAGCAGCAAGGAGGGACTAGCGGGGAACACTGAGCAGTTCTTC
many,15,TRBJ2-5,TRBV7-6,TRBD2,CASSPTGGGVETQYF,TGTGCCAGCAGCCCTACTGGCGGGGGAGTAGAGACCCAGTACTTC
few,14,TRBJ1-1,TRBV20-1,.,CSARVAGMNTEAFF,TGCAGTGCTAGAGTGGCAGGGATGAACACTGAAGCTTTCTTT
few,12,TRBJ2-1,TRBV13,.,CASSFNADEQFF,TGTGCCAGCAGCTTTAACGCCGATGAGCAGTTCTTC
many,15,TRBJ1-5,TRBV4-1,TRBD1,CASSQADRGNQPQHF,TGCGCCAGCAGCCAAGCAGACAGGGGCAATCAGCCCCAGCATTTT
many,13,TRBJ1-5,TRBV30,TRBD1,CAWRGDRREPQHF,TGTGCCTGGAGGGGGGACAGGAGGGAGCCCCAGCATTTT
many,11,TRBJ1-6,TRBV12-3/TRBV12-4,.,CASSYGSPLHF,TGTGCCAGCAGTTATGGGTCACCCCTCCACTTT
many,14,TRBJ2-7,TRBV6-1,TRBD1,CASWETGETYEQYF,TGTGCCAGCTGGGAGACAGGGGAAACCTACGAGCAGTACTTC
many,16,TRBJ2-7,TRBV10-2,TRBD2,CASSRLAGEITYEQYF,TGCGCCAGCTCAAGGCTAGCGGGGGAAATTACCTACGAGCAGTACTTC
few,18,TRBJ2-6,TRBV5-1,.,CASSFRRDSPSGANVLTF,TGCGCCAGCAGCTTCCGCCGGGACTCCCCCTCTGGGGCCAACGTCCTGACTTTC
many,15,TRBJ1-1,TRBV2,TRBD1,CASSSPTGGNTEAFF,TGTGCCAGCAGTTCCCCGACAGGGGGGAACACTGAAGCTTTCTTT
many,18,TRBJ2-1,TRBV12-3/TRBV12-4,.,CASSPGPQGTTSSNEQFF,TGTGCCAGCAGCCCTGGCCCGCAGGGAACGACGTCTTCCAATGAGCAGTTCTTC
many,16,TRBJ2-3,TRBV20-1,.,CSARSQAGAGTDTQYF,TGCAGTGCTAGAAGTCAGGCGGGGGCGGGCACAGATACGCAGTATTTT
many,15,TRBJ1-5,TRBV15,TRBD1,CATSRGGGGSEPQHF,TGTGCCACCAGCAGAGGGGGAGGGGGCTCGGAGCCCCAGCATTTT
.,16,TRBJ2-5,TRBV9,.,CASSVSPGKREETQCF,TGTGCCAGCAGCGTATCCCCGGGAAAGCGAGAAGAGACCCAGTGCTTC
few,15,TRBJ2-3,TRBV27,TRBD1,CASSFVQGARDTQYF,TGTGCCAGCAGTTTTGTGCAGGGGGCGAGAGATACGCAGTATTTT
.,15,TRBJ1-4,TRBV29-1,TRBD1,CSVEDRTGAPEKLFF,TGCAGCGTTGAAGATCGGACAGGGGCCCCAGAAAAACTGTTTTTT
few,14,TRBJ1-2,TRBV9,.,CASSVEDRGYGYTF,TGTGCCAGCAGCGTTGAGGACAGAGGATATGGCTACACCTTC
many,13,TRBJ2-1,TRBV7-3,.,CASSLSNRDEQFF,TGTGCCAGCAGCTTGAGCAATAGGGATGAGCAGTTCTTC
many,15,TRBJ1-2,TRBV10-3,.,CAISEPPGRGDGYTF,TGTGCCATCAGTGAGCCCCCAGGGAGGGGAGACGGCTACACCTTC
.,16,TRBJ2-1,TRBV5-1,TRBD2,CASSLKGGSSYNEQFF,TGCGCCAGCAGCTTGAAGGGCGGGAGCTCCTACAATGAGCAGTTCTTC
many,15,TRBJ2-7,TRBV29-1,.,CSVEDPQGLTYEQYF,TGCAGCGTTGAAGACCCCCAGGGACTGACTTACGAGCAGTACTTC
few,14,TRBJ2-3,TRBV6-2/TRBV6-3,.,CASSYSKLVDTQYF,TGTGCCAGCAGTTACTCGAAGTTAGTAGATACGCAGTATTTT
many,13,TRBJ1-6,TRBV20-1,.,CSASFPYNSPLHF,TGCAGTGCCAGCTTTCCCTATAATTCACCCCTCCACTTT
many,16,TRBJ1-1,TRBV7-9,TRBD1,CASSPGQGDQNTEAFF,TGTGCCAGCAGCCCGGGACAGGGGGACCAGAACACTGAAGCTTTCTTT
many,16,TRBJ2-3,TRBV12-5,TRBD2,CASGSVQSGVTDTQYF,TGTGCTAGTGGTTCAGTCCAGAGCGGGGTCACAGATACGCAGTATTTT
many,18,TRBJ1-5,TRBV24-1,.,CATSDLQVRDFGNQPQHF,TGTGCCACCAGTGATTTACAAGTCAGGGACTTTGGGAATCAGCCCCAGCATTTT
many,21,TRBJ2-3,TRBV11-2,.,CASEVRGWRGVNFVGTDTQYF,TGTGCCAGCGAGGTTAGGGGCTGGCGGGGAGTTAATTTTGTCGGCACAGATACGCAGTATTTT
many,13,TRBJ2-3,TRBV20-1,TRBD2,CSPGWAGGDTQYF,TGCAGTCCAGGCTGGGCCGGGGGGGATACGCAGTATTTT